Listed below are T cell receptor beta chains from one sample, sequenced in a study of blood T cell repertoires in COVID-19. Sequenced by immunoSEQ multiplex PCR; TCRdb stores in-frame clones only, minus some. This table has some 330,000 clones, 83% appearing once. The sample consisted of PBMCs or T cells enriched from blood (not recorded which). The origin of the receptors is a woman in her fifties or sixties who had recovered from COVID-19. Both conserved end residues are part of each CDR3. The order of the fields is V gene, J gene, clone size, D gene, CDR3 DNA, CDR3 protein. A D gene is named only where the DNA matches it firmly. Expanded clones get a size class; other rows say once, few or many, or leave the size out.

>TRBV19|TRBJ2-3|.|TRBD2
TGTGCCACCGCCAGACTAGCGGGAGGGCCCACAGATACGCAGTATTTT
CATARLAGGPTDTQYF
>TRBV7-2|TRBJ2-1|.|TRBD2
TGTGCCAGCAGCCGGACTAGCGGAAATTACAATGAGCAGTTCTTC
CASSRTSGNYNEQFF
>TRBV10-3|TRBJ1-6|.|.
TGTGCCATCAGCTTGAAGGGACAAGATAATTCACCCCTCCACTTT
CAISLKGQDNSPLHF
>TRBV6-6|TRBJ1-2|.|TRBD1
TGTGCCAGCAGTTACGGGACAGAGAACTATGGCTACACCTTC
CASSYGTENYGYTF
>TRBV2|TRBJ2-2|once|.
TGTGCCAATCTCCCTTCGGGGGTACCGGTTTCCGGGGAGCTGTTTTTT
CANLPSGVPVSGELFF
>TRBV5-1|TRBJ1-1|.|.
TGCGCCAGCAGCTTAGTAACCGTCAGGGACACTGAAGCTTTCTTT
CASSLVTVRDTEAFF
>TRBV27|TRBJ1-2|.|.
TGTGCCAGCAGTTTAAGATCACGAGGGAATGGCTACACCTTC
CASSLRSRGNGYTF
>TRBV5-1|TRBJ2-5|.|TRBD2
TGCGCCAGCAGCTTGGTGTCGGGGGGCCAAGAGACCCAGTACTTC
CASSLVSGGQETQYF
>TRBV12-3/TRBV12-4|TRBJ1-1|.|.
TGTGCCAGCAGTTTTTGGGGCCTTGAAGCTTTCTTT
CASSFWGLEAFF
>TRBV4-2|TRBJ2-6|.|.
TGTGCCAGCAGCCAACCCCTTAACAGGGCTGGGGCCAACGTCCTGACTTTC
CASSQPLNRAGANVLTF
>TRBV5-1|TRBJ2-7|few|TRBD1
TGCGCCAGCAGCTTGGCCGTCAGGACAGGGGGCTTCGACGAGCAGTACTTC
CASSLAVRTGGFDEQYF
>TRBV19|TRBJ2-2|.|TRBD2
TGTGCCAGTACAAGTGGCGGGGGATCCACCGGGGAGCTGTTTTTT
CASTSGGGSTGELFF